Described below is a single TCR beta chain sequence and its context. Its target antigen remains unknown. No base quality values were provided; no much bigger clone lies one nucleotide off. The sample belongs to a study of cytomegalovirus exposure and HLA in healthy donors (dated by TCRdb to the late 2010s). With regard to the full study: An earlier analysis of 587 of the donors reported 250 to 350 Gb of sequence data and 100 million to 130 million unique TCR beta sequences from around 200 million T cells. An early release covering more than 500 HLA-typed donors comprised about 290 gigabases of sequencing data and around 86 million unique TCR sequences. Of the roughly 410 genotyped donors, 65% to 90% were placed in the genetic ancestry cluster associated with self-reported Caucasian donors. The aim of the study was to test whether cataloging public T cell receptors could identify signatures of past pathogen exposure. Using immunosequencing, the study profiled T cell repertoires from fewer than 850 subjects and related those repertoires to cytomegalovirus serostatus. Along with the approximately 700-subject first cohort, a separate validation cohort of over a hundred different subjects was used. To predict cytomegalovirus infection status, the study brought together high-throughput TCR immunosequencing, statistical association of individual TCRs with disease status, and machine learning. A later analysis re-analyzed previously published TCR beta repertoires from 650 to 800 donors and added high-resolution HLA genotyping to study TCR occurrence patterns. Rather than using new phenotypic data, the later analysis identified candidate immune exposures from TCR beta sequences and from how often those sequences occurred across donors. In an earlier analysis of over 550 of the donors, high-throughput TCR beta sequencing was used to judge whether each TCR beta V gene segment behaved as functional or pseudogenic. Donor age, sex, ethnicity and CMV serostatus were collected together with the repertoire data. A later genetic analysis took genome-wide SNP genotypes for about 55% of the roughly 670 donors and used that subset as a discovery cohort. Every repertoire in the discovery cohort had been generated on one and the same sequencing platform. Class I and class II HLA loci were covered by the typing at four-digit resolution. Typing coverage differed by locus: A, B, C, DRB1 and DQB1 were typed in roughly 620-630 donors, DQA1 in 522, DPA1 in around 600, and DPB1 in 400 to 480. Because of strong linkage in the cohort, five DR-DQ haplotypes were treated as single units for association and clustering. On average, around 240,000 unique TCR beta nucleotide sequences were sequenced per donor among a few hundred genotyped donors of the cohort, with 15% to 20% of those sequences being non-productive.

Broad study findings and their caveats: The authors suggested that the approach could potentially be extended to other disease states and immunological phenotypes. The classifier was reported to diagnose cytomegalovirus status with high specificity and sensitivity in both the original and validation cohorts. In vitro tests confirmed that a few of the cytomegalovirus-associated TCR beta chains recognize cytomegalovirus antigens. Most TCR sequences were observed very rarely across donors, whereas some public TCRs were present in many individuals. Most CMV-associated TCR beta chains appeared to be HLA-restricted in a later analysis, and the HLA associations seemed to be driven largely by CMV exposure. An association between a missense DCLRE1C variant and V-gene and J-gene trimming of TCR beta chains was found in a later genetic analysis and replicated in an independent cohort. The presence/absence analyses assumed that sequencing depth was roughly uniform across donors, and that assumption may not be true. Because HLA typing was unavailable for some donors at each locus, only the typed subset was used in association tests. Correlated functional status among segregating V segments might be attributable to linkage disequilibrium, but an unknown experimental factor could not be ruled out. In a later analysis, HLA-associated TCR beta chains showed more clonal expansion and lower generation probabilities than non-associated chains that were equally common. The sequencing pipeline was judged likely to have produced a cluster of highly shared sequence variants as a technical artifact. Because counts were too low, some 16 rarely observed V segments, including chromosome 9 orphons, were excluded from the earlier analysis of under 650 of the donors. In this cohort, only TCR beta chains were sequenced, and detectable features were limited by the absence of alpha or paired-chain data. A further reported finding was that TCR beta sequences accurately predicted the HLA-A and HLA-B alleles for most subjects in the first cohort. For the cohort, immune exposure information was limited to CMV serostatus. In a later genetic analysis, fewer N-insertions in productive TCRs were reported among donors in an Asian-associated ancestry cluster than the roughly 640-donor mean. Specific HLA alleles were associated with over 15,000 TCR beta sequences at a false discovery rate of 0.05 in a later analysis. In a later analysis, the rate of TCR association differed among HLA loci, with DRB1 alleles having the most associated TCRs and HLA-C alleles having the fewest. When HLA alleles, especially DR and DQ, strongly co-occurred, attributing TCR associations to individual alleles was difficult. Some IMGT-functional V segments, including TRBV6-2 and TRBV6-3, could not be told apart with the 87-base-pair reads, so those segments were excluded. In an earlier analysis of 587 of the donors, most TCR beta V segments appeared in productive rearrangements about 87% or about 30% of the time, broadly matching IMGT annotations. Several of the top co-occurrence clusters appeared to be linked to parvovirus B19, influenza, CMV and Epstein-Barr virus, according to a later analysis. The study gave a list of about 170 TCR beta chains associated with cytomegalovirus.

In total, 500 to 700 healthy bone marrow donors made up the cohort. At the time of sampling, every cohort member was nominally healthy, though immune exposures that went unrecorded were likely present. The donor tested CMV seronegative, placing the donor among the roughly 340 seronegative members of the cohort. A peripheral blood sample was provided by each donor, and peripheral blood mononuclear cells were used for TCR beta sequencing. Genomic DNA extraction from the blood cell samples was performed with the Qiagen DNeasy Blood Extraction Kit. The library came from the immunoSEQ multiplex PCR assay. For the multiplex PCR, a mixture combining 60 forward primers for TCR Vbeta segments and 13 reverse primers for TCR Jbeta segments was used. The CDR3 region of rearranged TCR beta genes was amplified from genomic DNA by a multiplex PCR assay. The Illumina HiSeq System was used to sequence the amplified TCR beta libraries as 87-base-pair reads. Per the original workflow: A later analysis counted tens of millions of unique TCR beta chains across the 640 or so repertoires, and around 9.9 million of these chains were shared by at least two donors. A nearest-neighbor algorithm error-corrected the raw reads and collapsed the reads into unique sequences, merging closely related sequences to remove PCR and sequencing errors. CDR3 sequences were aligned to IMGT reference sequences to assign V, D and J gene segments. For a sequence to be retained, at least a six-nucleotide match to both a V gene segment and a J gene segment was required. A rearrangement was called productive if the CDR3 had no stop codons and remained in frame with V and J, and every other rearrangement was called non-productive. Following IMGT convention, CDR3 was defined as the stretch from the second conserved V-encoded cysteine to the conserved J-encoded phenylalanine. The earlier analysis of some 580 of the donors excluded any sequence lacking an unambiguous match to a single V gene segment. An earlier analysis of 587 of the donors called V segments functional above 56.7% productive rearrangements and segregating when the between-donor standard deviation exceeded 5%. A statistical classification framework was developed to diagnose cytomegalovirus status using the catalog of TCR beta chain sequences. In a later analysis, TCR nucleotide sequences were compared against IMGT/GENE-DB human TR gene sequences so that V and J genes could be assigned. The TCRdist pipeline was used in a later analysis to assign CDR3 sequences and most-parsimonious VDJ recombination scenarios. A later analysis defined each TCR beta chain by its CDR3 amino acid sequence plus V-gene family, and excluded reads lacking a unique V-gene family. To address suspected cross-contamination and a sequencing artifact, a later analysis removed 550 to 750 highly shared, low-generation-probability nucleotide sequences. In a later analysis, a clonal expansion index was calculated for each public chain from normalized within-repertoire ranks of inferred template counts. In a later analysis, generation probabilities were computed with a VDJ recombination model fitted to out-of-frame rearrangements, and the resulting probabilities were checked against IGoR. Hypergeometric tests were used in a later analysis to score TCR-TCR, TCR-HLA and TCR-CMV co-occurrence, with a repertoire-size bias correction applied to the TCR pairs. False discovery rates were estimated in a later analysis by permuting HLA or CMV assignments 20 times. In a later analysis, co-occurring TCRs were grouped using DBSCAN, with TCRdist sequence similarity added in when clustering inside HLA-allele-positive subsets. Co-occurrence clustering excluded repertoires with fewer than 30,000 or more than 120,000 public chains, plus five with anomalous nucleotide sharing. TCRdb retrieved this table from immuneACCESS and kept in-frame rearrangements only. Not all clones are present; in checked studies, unresolved V genes account for under half, and no reason is known for the remainder. V and J calls and clone size are those listed in that table; D and trimming were worked out from the DNA. Within this sample are roughly 170,000 clones, with 75% of them counted one time only. The ten largest clones add up to around 2.6% of the sample.

V is cut back by 2 bases and J by 3 bases, with 4 bases in the junction unmatched. Sequences MNHEY (CDR1) and SVGAGI (CDR2) are obtained from the germline V gene. The CDR3 runs 15 amino acids, cysteine and phenylalanine included. Only CDR3 DNA remains: 45 bases, in frame from the first base. The chain employs TRBV6-5 and TRBJ2-1; 7 junctional bases match TRBD2. This sequence originates from a female donor in good health and CMV-seronegative. Sequenced input: PBMCs. The CDR3 amino acid sequence is: CASSYLAAYYNEQFF. The bases read TGTGCCAGCAGTTACCTAGCGGCCTACTACAATGAGCAGTTCTTC.